Listed here are 10 T cell receptor beta chains from one sample, sequenced in a study of T cells in narcolepsy. Produced via immunoSEQ multiplex PCR; TCRdb's table is partial and in-frame only. The top ten hold roughly 0.79% of the sample, which has 36,000 or so clones, around 90% seen once. Material for sequencing was CD45RA- memory CD4+ T cells from PBMCs. The receptors were sampled from a human donor with narcolepsy.

The V and J genes are TRBV28 and TRBJ2-5; D might be TRBD2 (6 bases). The germline V and J ends were trimmed by 6 bases and 3 bases, with 11 bases remaining between them. The germline V gene encodes CDR1 MDHEN and CDR2 SYDVKM. CDR3 length: 13 residues. CDR3 in DNA: TGTGCCAGCAGCCGTCCGGGGGAAGAGACCCAGTACTTC. Its translation: CASSRPGEETQYF.

This chain uses TRBV9 with TRBJ2-5; D might be TRBD2 (5 bases). In germline, CDR1 is SGDLS, CDR2 YYNGEE. The CDR3 sequence is 15 residues long. V gave up 4 bases and J gave up 2 bases, with 15 bases separating them. DNA for the CDR3: TGTGCCAGCAGCCTAGCTAGTCGGGCTCAAGAGACCCAGTACTTC. It specifies CASSLASRAQETQYF.

The gene calls are TRBV9 and TRBJ2-7, with TRBD2 identical over 8 bases. This CDR3 spans 15 amino acids. The V segment lost 0 bases and the J segment 2 bases; nucleotides outside the gene matches: 4. The germline V gene encodes CDR1 SGDLS and CDR2 YYNGEE. The CDR3 loop reads CASSVAGGPTYEQYF. CDR3 coding DNA: TGTGCCAGCAGCGTAGCGGGGGGGCCTACCTACGAGCAGTACTTC.

The rearrangement joins TRBV18 to TRBJ2-7; 12 bases agree with TRBD2. Losses at the gene ends were 5 bases for V and 6 bases for J; bases not matched to a gene: 2. Looked up from germline, CDR1 is KGHSH and CDR2 is LQKENI. This CDR3 comprises 13 residues. This CDR3 reads CASSSGLAGEQYF. The CDR3 nucleotides read TGTGCCAGCTCATCGGGACTAGCGGGCGAGCAGTACTTC.

V is TRBV2 and J is TRBJ1-5, with a weak D call TRBD1 (5 bases). Germline CDR1 is SNHLY and CDR2 is FYNNEI. The CDR3 length is 15 residues. Trimming shortened V by 6 bases and J by 8 bases, and 20 bases separated the two germline ends. The CDR3 nucleotides read TGTGCCAGCAGCTCCGTTGGGCAGGGTGGAAAGCCCCAGCATTTT. This gives the protein CASSSVGQGGKPQHF.

This chain uses TRBV7-6 with TRBJ2-3; D may be TRBD2 (7 bases). Trimming left V 6 bases short and J 1 base short, with 11 bases between. The CDR3 is 14 amino acids. Germline assignment: CDR1 SGHVS and CDR2 FNYEAQ. Here the CDR3 reads CASSRGAGTDTQYF. CDR3 sequence (DNA): TGTGCCAGCAGTCGGGGGGCCGGCACAGATACGCAGTATTTT.

The chain carries TRBV6-5 and TRBJ1-1, with D tentatively TRBD1 (5 bases). The CDR3 extends over 13 amino acids. Germline CDR1 and CDR2: MNHEY and SVGAGI. The germline V and J ends were trimmed by 5 bases and 1 base, with 8 bases remaining between them. The CDR3 region is CASSRQKNTEAFF. The CDR3 DNA is TGTGCCAGCAGTAGACAGAAGAACACTGAAGCTTTCTTT.

This chain uses TRBV4-1 with TRBJ2-1; D is ambiguous. Looked up from germline, CDR1 is MGHRA and CDR2 is YSYEKL. This CDR3 spans 16 amino acids. Trimming took 2 bases from V and 5 from J, leaving 16 bases between them. Here the CDR3 reads CASSQLGSSTNNEQFF. The CDR3, as DNA: TGCGCCAGCAGCCAACTAGGCTCCAGCACAAACAATGAGCAGTTCTTC.

The chain has TRBV5-1 and TRBJ1-2; D unclear. Trimming removed 0 bases from V and 3 bases from J, with 15 bases in between. The germline gives CDR1 SGHRS, CDR2 YFSETQ. The CDR3 totals 16 residues. CDR3 loop: CASSLGGRGNHYGYTF. For the CDR3, the DNA is TGCGCCAGCAGCTTGGGAGGGCGGGGAAATCACTATGGCTACACCTTC.

The gene calls are TRBV27 and TRBJ1-1, with unresolved D. Per the germline V gene, CDR1 is MNHEY and CDR2 is SMNVEV (reference sequence). The V and J ends lost 0 bases and 10 bases respectively, with 18 bases between them. The CDR3 has 15 residues. The CDR3 nucleotides are TGTGCCAGCAGTTTATCCTCTTCCGGGTACCTGGCAGCTTTCTTT. As protein: CASSLSSSGYLAAFF.